The text below deals with one T cell receptor beta chain. What it binds is not known. The assay was immunoSEQ multiplex PCR, and TCRdb's table has in-frame clones only and misses some. The profile shows tens of thousands of clones, approximately 90% of them singletons. These data belong to a study of OX40 agonist ivuxolimab in advanced cancers. Study-level points and caveats: Clones of CD4+ and CD8+ blood T cells grew by week 6 at doses of 0.1 to 3.0 mg/kg.

This sample comprised CD4+ or CD8+ T cells sorted from blood, obtained in a trial of the OX40 agonist ivuxolimab. This TCR derives from an adult with an advanced solid tumor such as melanoma, head and neck, liver or kidney cancer.

The CDR3 region has the DNA TGCGCCAGCAGCCTCGGAGGGAACTACGAGCAGTACTTC. Its translation is CASSLGGNYEQYF. J is TRBJ2-7 and V is TRBV4-1; tentatively, D is TRBD2 (6 bases). Deletions cut 4 bases from V and 3 bases from J, with 10 bases between. The CDR3 is 13 amino acids. Germline V CDR1 and CDR2: MGHRA, YSYEKL.